One sample yielded the 8 T cell receptor beta chains listed below, sequenced in a study of blood T cell repertoires in COVID-19. The table came from immunoSEQ multiplex PCR; TCRdb's copy has only in-frame clones and leaves some out. The table includes roughly 80,000 clones, around 90% detected once. The sequenced sample consisted of peripheral blood. The receptors stem from a human donor in a cohort sampled during active COVID-19.

The V call is TRBV7-9, the J call TRBJ2-7, with 7 bases that match TRBD2. Looked up from germline, CDR1 is SEHNR and CDR2 is FQNEAQ (reference sequence). The CDR3 covers 16 residues. Losses at the gene ends were 1 base for V and 5 bases for J; bases not matched to a gene: 11. CDR3 bases: TGTGCCAGCAGCTTAGATTGGGGGGGAAGTCTTGACGAGCAGTACTTC. It specifies CASSLDWGGSLDEQYF.

The rearrangement links TRBV27 to TRBJ1-5, with TRBD1 identical over 9 bases. Losses at the gene ends were 5 bases for V and 5 bases for J; bases not matched to a gene: 13. Germline assignment: CDR1 MNHEY and CDR2 SMNVEV (reference sequence). The CDR3 is 17 amino acids. CDR3 sequence: CASSAFSGTGWDQPQHF. In DNA, the CDR3 is TGTGCCAGCAGTGCATTCTCCGGGACAGGGTGGGATCAGCCCCAGCATTTT.

A single count supports this clone. This chain connects TRBV13 to TRBJ2-1; D possibly corresponds to TRBD1 (6 bases). The CDR3 is 16 residues long. V gave up 5 bases and J gave up 8 bases, with 22 bases separating them. CDR1 is PRHDT, CDR2 FYEKMQ, per germline (reference sequence). CDR3 nucleotides: TGTGCCAGCAGCACGACCTCGGGACACGGTGCAGATGAGCAGTTCTTC. Translating gives CASSTTSGHGADEQFF.

The DNA for the CDR3 is TGTGCCACCAGCAGCTCGGCAGGGTGGAGAGGAGAAGGCTACACCTTC. As protein: CATSSSAGWRGEGYTF. V and J are TRBV15 and TRBJ1-2; perhaps TRBD1 as D (5 bases). Germline lookup yields CDR1 LNHNV and CDR2 YYDKDF (reference sequence). V was pared by 3 bases and J by 8 bases, with 22 bases between. This CDR3 is 16 amino acids long.

This rearrangement joins TRBV2 to TRBJ1-2; a possible D gene is TRBD1 (6 bases). Trimming shortened V by 6 bases and J by 8 bases, and 16 bases separated the two germline ends. The germline V gene encodes CDR1 SNHLY and CDR2 FYNNEI. This CDR3 region has 13 residues. The CDR3: CASRVQGPWGYTF. The DNA for the CDR3 is TGTGCCAGCAGGGTACAGGGACCTTGGGGCTACACCTTC. Looking up the rest from reference TRBV2 and TRBJ1-2 gives the full variable domain: EPEVTQTPSHQVTQMGQEVILRCVPISNHLYFYWYRQILGQKVEFLVSFYNNEISEKSEIFDDQFSVERPDGSNFTLKIRSTKLEDSAMYFCASRVQGPWGYTFGSGTRLTVV.

The chain uses TRBV27 and TRBJ2-5, with D uncertain. CDR3 length: 13 amino acids. Trimming shortened V by 6 bases and J by 1 base, and 9 bases separated the two germline ends. Germline V CDR1 and CDR2: MNHEY, SMNVEV (reference sequence). The CDR3 nucleotides read TGTGCCAGCAGCGCAGGAAGCCAAGAGACCCAGTACTTC. Amino acid sequence: CASSAGSQETQYF.

Note on this clone: Additional DNA sequences in this sample encode the identical CDR3. The V call is TRBV5-4, the J call TRBJ2-3, with D maybe TRBD2 (6 bases). Germline V gene lookup returns CDR1 SGHNT and CDR2 YYREEE (reference sequence). V lost 0 bases, J lost 2 bases, and 10 bases lay in between. This CDR3 has 15 amino acids. CDR3 DNA: TGTGCCAGCAGCTTGGACCGGGGACTCACAGATACGCAGTATTTT. Translating gives CASSLDRGLTDTQYF.

The rearrangement links TRBV27 to TRBJ2-7, with 12 bases matching TRBD2. This CDR3 has 15 amino acids. J lost 5 bases, V lost 4 bases, and 6 bases had no gene match. CDR1 is MNHEY and CDR2 is SMNVEV in the germline V gene (reference sequence). The CDR3 loop reads CASSYRLAGVNEQYF. In DNA form, the CDR3 reads TGTGCCAGCAGTTACAGACTAGCGGGAGTGAACGAGCAGTACTTC.